These 25 T cell receptor beta chains were sequenced from one sample in a study of cytomegalovirus exposure and HLA in healthy donors. Amplification used 60 Vbeta primers and 13 Jbeta primers. The assay was immunoSEQ multiplex PCR, and TCRdb's table has in-frame clones only and misses some. The table includes around 100,000 clones, roughly three quarters detected once. Sequencing was done on a sample of PBMCs. These receptors all come from a man in his forties in good health and CMV-seronegative.

The CDR3 DNA reads as TGTGCCAGCAGCGGGGGGGCGCGAGGAAACACCATATATTTT. Its translation is CASSGGARGNTIYF. The chain is built from TRBV7-2 and TRBJ1-3; weak D call: TRBD1 (6 bases). The CDR3 consists of 14 residues. The V end lost 5 bases, the J end lost 4 bases, and 12 bases lay between the germline ends. CDR1 and CDR2 from the germline V gene are SGHTA and FQGNSA.

Notes on this clone: An end of the junction differs from the germline gene, which may be a read error. The V and J genes are TRBV7-9 and TRBJ1-1; D may be TRBD1 (6 bases). The CDR3 runs 12 residues. Germline V CDR1 and CDR2: SEHNR, FQNEAQ (reference sequence). CDR3 in amino acids: CSSSIQGTEAFF. The CDR3 DNA follows: TGTTCCAGCAGCATACAGGGCACTGAAGCTTTCTTT. Together with reference TRBV7-9 and TRBJ1-1, the CDR3 gives the full variable domain: DTGVSQNPRHKITKRGQNVTFRCDPISEHNRLYWYRQTLGQGPEFLTYFQNEAQLEKSRLLSDRFSAERPKGSFSTLEIQRTEQGDSAMYLCSSSIQGTEAFFGQGTRLTVV.

This chain joins TRBV19 and TRBJ2-1; a weak D match, TRBD2 (6 bases). With 2 bases removed from V and 4 bases from J, the gap between germline ends came to 12 bases. CDR3 size: 15 residues. CDR1 LNHDA and CDR2 SQIVND come from the germline V gene (reference sequence). CDR3 region: CASSINPGDYNEQFF. CDR3 in DNA: TGTGCCAGTAGTATAAATCCGGGAGATTACAATGAGCAGTTCTTC.

The chain couples TRBV2 to TRBJ1-2; D is perhaps TRBD1 (5 bases). There are 13 residues in the CDR3. Trimming removed 6 bases from V and 8 bases from J, with 16 bases in between. Germline CDR1 and CDR2: SNHLY and FYNNEI. The CDR3 DNA reads TGTGCCAGCAGAATCGTTCAGGGTAACGGCTACACCTTC. Amino acid sequence: CASRIVQGNGYTF.

V usage is TRBV19 and J usage is TRBJ1-5; 8 bases align to TRBD1. The V and J ends lost 4 bases and 11 bases, in that order; junction bases with no gene match: 16. This CDR3 is built from 16 residues. CDR1 and CDR2 from the germline V gene are LNHDA and SQIVND (reference sequence). CDR3: CASSTARTGSGGSQHF. The CDR3 DNA is TGTGCCAGTAGTACCGCCCGGACAGGGTCCGGGGGATCCCAGCATTTT.

This rearrangement joins TRBV18 to TRBJ2-7; tentative D call: TRBD2 (5 bases). CDR1 KGHSH and CDR2 LQKENI come from the germline V gene. The V and J ends lost 6 bases and 6 bases respectively, with 15 bases between them. The CDR3 contains 13 residues. CDR3 sequence (DNA): TGTGCCAGCTCGTCTAGCCGGGAACCCGAGCAGTACTTC. Its translation: CASSSSREPEQYF.

The V and J genes are TRBV11-3 and TRBJ1-2; D is perhaps TRBD1 (5 bases). The CDR3 contains 14 residues. Germline V CDR1 and CDR2: SGHNT, YENEEA. V dropped 6 bases and J dropped 4 bases, with 15 bases sitting between them. The CDR3 DNA reads TGTGCCAGCAGTTGGGGGGAGCCCGTCTATGGCTACACCTTC. Translating it yields CASSWGEPVYGYTF.

This rearrangement joins TRBV19 to TRBJ1-6; 10 bases align to TRBD1. The CDR3 sequence is 16 residues long. CDR1 is LNHDA and CDR2 is SQIVND in the germline V gene (reference sequence). The V segment lost 5 bases and the J segment 10 bases; nucleotides outside the gene matches: 11. This CDR3 is CASSASGQGMGSPLHF. The DNA for the CDR3 is TGTGCCAGTAGTGCCTCGGGACAGGGGATGGGATCACCCCTCCACTTT.

This chain links TRBV18 with TRBJ2-7; 8 bases line up with TRBD1. The CDR3 runs 17 residues. Germline CDR1 reads KGHSH; CDR2 reads LQKENI. Losses at the gene ends were 6 bases for V and 2 bases for J; bases not matched to a gene: 15. CDR3 in DNA: TGTGCCAGCTCTCCAAAAGGGACGACAGGGGCCACCTACGAGCAGTACTTC. Its protein is CASSPKGTTGATYEQYF.

V usage is TRBV30 and J usage is TRBJ2-1, with D perhaps TRBD2 (5 bases). Germline lookup yields CDR1 GTSNPN and CDR2 SVGIG (reference sequence). The CDR3 contains 15 residues. Trimming left V 5 bases short and J 5 bases short, with 19 bases between. The DNA for the CDR3 is TGTGCCTGGTCTCATCGGAGGTCTTGGGACAATGAGCAGTTCTTC. This codes for CAWSHRRSWDNEQFF.

The CDR3 reads CASSPGQFSYNEQFF. The CDR3 DNA sequence: TGTGCCAGCTCACCGGGACAGTTCTCCTACAATGAGCAGTTCTTC. This chain connects TRBV18 to TRBJ2-1; TRBD1 agrees at 7 bases. Germline-derived CDR1 and CDR2 are KGHSH and LQKENI. The CDR3 length is 15 residues. The V gene end was trimmed by 3 bases and the J gene end by 0 bases; junction bases not matched to a gene: 2.

This clone was picked up one time. J is TRBJ2-5 and V is TRBV5-1; 7 bases match TRBD2. V shed 0 bases and J 4 bases; nucleotides not matched to a gene: 6. Germline CDR1 and CDR2: SGHRS and YFSETQ. The CDR3 loop spans 15 amino acids. CDR3 nucleotide sequence: TGCGCCAGCAGCTTGGTTGCGGGGGAAGGAGAGACCCAGTACTTC. Translation gives CASSLVAGEGETQYF.

The chain couples TRBV7-9 to TRBJ1-1, with D perhaps TRBD1 (6 bases). The V end was cut by 2 bases, the J end by 5 bases, with 9 bases between. The length of the CDR3 is 13 residues. CDR1 and CDR2 (germline): SEHNR, FQNEAQ (reference sequence). CDR3 protein: CASSLIRGTEAFF. CDR3 bases: TGTGCCAGCAGCTTAATAAGGGGGACTGAAGCTTTCTTT.

The chain couples TRBV7-9 to TRBJ2-3, with D possibly being TRBD2 (6 bases). In germline, CDR1 is SEHNR, CDR2 FQNEAQ (reference sequence). The CDR3 runs to 16 residues. With 3 bases removed from V and 4 bases from J, the gap between germline ends came to 17 bases. CDR3 sequence (DNA): TGTGCCAGCAGCTTGAGGCAGGGAGGTTTTGCAGATACGCAGTATTTT. It yields the protein CASSLRQGGFADTQYF.

The chain uses TRBV5-5 and TRBJ2-3; TRBD2 is a possible D gene (6 bases). Germline values: CDR1 SGHKS, CDR2 YYEKEE (reference sequence). The CDR3 spans 15 residues. The ends were cut back, 1 base at V and 2 bases at J, with 11 bases in the middle. CDR3 loop: CASSLRIADTDTQYF. The CDR3 DNA reads TGTGCCAGCAGCTTGCGGATAGCGGACACAGATACGCAGTATTTT.

V and J are TRBV10-2 and TRBJ1-5; tentative D call: TRBD1 (6 bases). CDR1 WSHSY and CDR2 SAAADI come from the germline V gene. The CDR3 covers 13 residues. V was cut by 6 bases and J by 4 bases, with 10 bases left in between. CDR3 nucleotides: TGCGCCAGCAGGGTGGACAGTAATCAGCCCCAGCATTTT. It yields the protein CASRVDSNQPQHF.

Of note for this clone: Its ends do not fully match the called genes, so a read error is possible. J is TRBJ1-2 and V is TRBV7-9, with a possible D match to TRBD1 (5 bases). Per germline, CDR1 SEHNR and CDR2 FQNEAQ (reference sequence). CDR3 size: 15 residues. The CDR3 reads CSSSLGGAGRYGYTF. The DNA for the CDR3 is TGTTCCAGCAGCTTAGGAGGGGCGGGGCGGTATGGCTACACCTTC.

V usage is TRBV5-6 and J usage is TRBJ2-5, with TRBD1 matching over 7 bases. Judging by the DNA end, TRBJ2-7 fits better; the J call may be wrong. Germline V gene lookup returns CDR1 SGHDT and CDR2 YYEEEE. This CDR3 is 14 amino acids long. CDR3 DNA: TGTGCCAGCAGCTTGAATCAGGGGGCCTACGAGCAGTACTTC. Protein sequence: CASSLNQGAYEQYF.

The rearrangement uses TRBV7-8 and TRBJ2-6; TRBD2 matches 7 bases. Trimming at V came to 3 bases and at J to 0 bases, leaving 11 bases not matched to a gene. Germline CDR1 SGHVS, CDR2 FQNEAQ. The CDR3 covers 19 residues. CDR3 sequence reads: CASSFRPSGAHSGANVLTF. In nucleotides, the CDR3 is TGTGCCAGCAGCTTCCGCCCAAGCGGGGCTCACTCTGGGGCCAACGTCCTGACTTTC.

This chain uses TRBV6-5 with TRBJ2-1; D is uncertain. CDR1 MNHEY and CDR2 SVGAGI come from the germline V gene. Deletions cut 2 bases from V and 7 bases from J, with 18 bases between. The CDR3 consists of 16 residues. CDR3 protein: CASSYRSLVPRNEQFF. CDR3 DNA: TGTGCCAGCAGTTACCGATCGCTAGTCCCGCGGAATGAGCAGTTCTTC.

The J gene is TRBJ1-2, the V gene TRBV6-6; weak D call: TRBD1 (5 bases). Between the trimmed V and J ends, which lost 7 bases and 0 bases, there was a span of 6 bases. The length of the CDR3 is 12 residues. Germline loops: CDR1 MNHNY, CDR2 SVGAGI (reference sequence). CDR3 nucleotides: TGTGCCAGCACGGGGGCTAACTATGGCTACACCTTC. It codes for CASTGANYGYTF.

This clone was observed a few times. The rearrangement joins TRBV28 to TRBJ1-1; 7 bases are shared with TRBD1. The germline V gene has CDR1 MDHEN and CDR2 SYDVKM. The CDR3 extends over 14 amino acids. The V segment lost 5 bases and the J segment 0 bases; nucleotides outside the gene matches: 3. The CDR3 nucleotides read TGTGCCAGCAGTCTGACAGGGCTGAACACTGAAGCTTTCTTT. This gives the protein CASSLTGLNTEAFF.

This clone has more than one count but fewer than ten. V gene TRBV2 combines with J gene TRBJ1-2; D possibly corresponds to TRBD1 (6 bases). This CDR3 contains 13 residues. Per germline, CDR1 SNHLY and CDR2 FYNNEI. Trimming cost V 7 bases and J 8 bases, with 17 bases left between them. CDR3 DNA: TGTGCCAGCACTAACCGACGACAGGAGGGCTACACCTTC. It specifies CASTNRRQEGYTF.

The CDR3 is CASSRTVSSYNEQFF. CDR3 DNA: TGCGCCAGCAGCCGGACTGTTAGCTCCTACAATGAGCAGTTCTTC. The rearrangement uses TRBV5-1 and TRBJ2-1; D may be TRBD2 (5 bases). From germline, CDR1 is SGHRS and CDR2 YFSETQ. The germline V and J ends were trimmed by 4 bases and 0 bases, with 11 bases remaining between them. There are 15 residues in the CDR3.

The V and J genes are TRBV19 and TRBJ1-2, with TRBD1 matching over 7 bases. The V and J ends lost 6 bases and 8 bases, in that order; junction bases with no gene match: 12. Looked up from germline, CDR1 is LNHDA and CDR2 is SQIVND (reference sequence). The CDR3 has 14 amino acids. As DNA, the CDR3 is TGTGCCAGTAGAGAACAGGGGAACCCAAGGGGCTACACCTTC. Its translation: CASREQGNPRGYTF.